Listed below are T cell receptor beta chains from one sample, sequenced in a study of blood T cell repertoires in COVID-19. Method: immunoSEQ multiplex PCR; TCRdb's copy keeps in-frame clones and lacks some. The sample holds roughly 100,000 clones; over 70% are singletons and the top ten take roughly 15%. The sample comprised peripheral blood. The source is a middle-aged man with acute or convalescent COVID-19. CDR3s include the opening cysteine and the closing phenylalanine or tryptophan. The order of the fields is clone size, V gene, D gene, J gene, CDR3 length, CDR3 protein, CDR3 DNA. D genes are given only for firm matches. Clone size is not always given. Where it is, it says once, few, many or a class for expanded clones.

>-|TRBV2|-|TRBJ2-7|14
CASSLRGNSYEQYF
TGTGCCAGCAGCCTAAGGGGTAACTCCTACGAGCAGTACTTC
>-|TRBV5-1|TRBD2|TRBJ2-1|14
CASSPGTSGHEQFF
TGCGCCAGCAGCCCCGGGACTAGCGGCCATGAGCAGTTCTTC
>few|TRBV5-1|-|TRBJ2-3|13
CASSLPTSDTQYF
TGCGCCAGCAGCTTGCCGACTAGTGATACGCAGTATTTT
>-|TRBV19|-|TRBJ1-2|12
CASSRTSAGYTF
TGTGCCAGTAGTAGAACAAGCGCTGGCTACACCTTC
>-|TRBV5-1|-|TRBJ2-3|14
CASSLTGITDTQYF
TGCGCCAGCAGCTTGACAGGGATCACAGATACGCAGTATTTT
>-|TRBV28|TRBD1|TRBJ2-3|15
CASSFIAQGTDTQYF
TGTGCCAGCAGTTTCATTGCACAGGGGACAGATACGCAGTATTTT
>-|TRBV19|TRBD1|TRBJ1-1|14
CASSRDSVNTEAFF
TGTGCCAGTAGTAGGGACAGCGTGAACACTGAAGCTTTCTTT
>once|TRBV6-2/TRBV6-3|TRBD2|TRBJ2-1|11
CASSFGGEQFF
TGTGCCAGCAGTTTCGGGGGGGAGCAGTTCTTC
>-|TRBV7-9|TRBD1|TRBJ1-4|15
CASSLGGQGNEKLFF
TGTGCCAGCAGCCTAGGGGGACAGGGAAATGAAAAACTGTTTTTT
>once|TRBV27|TRBD1|TRBJ1-2|14
CASSPGQGANGYTF
TGTGCCAGCAGTCCGGGACAGGGGGCGAACGGCTACACCTTC
>-|TRBV5-1|TRBD1|TRBJ1-6|15
CASSLGPEGASPLHF
TGCGCCAGCAGCCTTGGACCCGAGGGGGCTTCACCCCTCCACTTT
>-|TRBV19|-|TRBJ2-7|15
CASSDTGSRSYEQYF
TGTGCCAGTAGCGATACAGGGTCTCGATCCTACGAGCAGTACTTC
>once|TRBV24-1|TRBD1|TRBJ2-3|16
CATSDFRDRAPDTQYF
TGTGCCACCAGTGATTTCCGGGACAGGGCCCCAGATACGCAGTATTTT
>-|TRBV28|-|TRBJ2-1|15
CASSPQGGSYNEQFF
TGTGCCAGCAGTCCTCAAGGGGGCTCCTACAATGAGCAGTTCTTC
>-|TRBV20-1|-|TRBJ2-1|11
CSARRLPEQFF
TGCAGTGCTCGCCGACTTCCTGAGCAGTTCTTC
>few|TRBV13|TRBD2|TRBJ2-7|14
CASSPSGGSYEQYF
TGTGCCAGCAGCCCATCGGGAGGCTCCTACGAGCAGTACTTC
>-|TRBV5-1|TRBD1|TRBJ2-2|14
CASSDRGGAGELFF
TGCGCCAGCAGCGACAGGGGTGGGGCCGGGGAGCTGTTTTTT